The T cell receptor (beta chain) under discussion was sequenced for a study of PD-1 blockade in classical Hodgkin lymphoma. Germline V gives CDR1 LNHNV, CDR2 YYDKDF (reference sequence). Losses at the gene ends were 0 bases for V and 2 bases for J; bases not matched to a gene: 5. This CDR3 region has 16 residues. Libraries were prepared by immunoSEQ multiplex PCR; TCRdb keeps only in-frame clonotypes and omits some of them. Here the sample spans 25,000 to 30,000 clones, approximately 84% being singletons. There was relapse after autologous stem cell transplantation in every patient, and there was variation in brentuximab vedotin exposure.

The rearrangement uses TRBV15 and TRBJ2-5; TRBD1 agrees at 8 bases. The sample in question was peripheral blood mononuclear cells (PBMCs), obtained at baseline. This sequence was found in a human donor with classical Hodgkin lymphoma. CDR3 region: CATSRDRGTGQETQYF. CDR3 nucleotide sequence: TGTGCCACCAGCAGAGATCGAGGGACAGGACAAGAGACCCAGTACTTC.